What follows are 12 T cell receptor beta chains derived from one specimen sequenced in a study of shared clonotypes between healthy human individuals. Clones were sequenced by immunoSEQ multiplex PCR, and TCRdb holds only the in-frame ones, with some missing. The sample includes hundreds of thousands of clones, about 96% of them seen just once. CD45RO-negative, CCR7-selected cells formed the naive CD8 fraction, which excluded terminally differentiated effector memory CD45RA+ cells. Sequenced material: naive CD8+ T cells sorted from blood. The receptor source for this set is a woman between 25 and 40 years old in good health.

This chain uses TRBV27 with TRBJ2-1; no clear D gene. The CDR3 loop spans 15 amino acids. Trimming removed 7 bases at V and 9 bases at J, with 22 bases between. Germline values: CDR1 MNHEY, CDR2 SMNVEV (reference sequence). CDR3: CASTSRHGQVAEQFF. The CDR3 coding sequence is TGTGCCAGCACCTCCAGACACGGGCAAGTGGCTGAGCAGTTCTTC.

J is TRBJ2-2 and V is TRBV10-3; TRBD1 matches 10 bases. Looked up from germline, CDR1 is ENHRY and CDR2 is SYGVKD. The CDR3 consists of 22 residues. V trimming: 4 bases; J trimming: 6 bases; junction bases outside the gene matches: 26. This chain's CDR3 is CAISASPWDRGFKHERAGELFF. CDR3 coding DNA: TGTGCCATCAGTGCCTCTCCGTGGGACAGGGGATTCAAGCACGAACGGGCCGGGGAGCTGTTTTTT.

The chain has TRBV30 and TRBJ2-6; D is possibly TRBD2 (7 bases). Germline V gene data show CDR1 as GTSNPN and CDR2 as SVGIG (reference sequence). This CDR3 contains 19 residues. V shed 7 bases and J shed 0 bases, with 25 bases lying between them. As DNA, the CDR3 is TGTGCCTTCGATGCCCTAGGGGGGGCGCCCAGCTCTGGGGCCAACGTCCTGACTTTC. It codes for CAFDALGGAPSSGANVLTF.

The chain has TRBV27 and TRBJ2-1; 9 nucleotides match TRBD1. The germline gives CDR1 MNHEY, CDR2 SMNVEV (reference sequence). V was clipped by 5 bases and J by 8 bases; unmatched bases: 7. CDR3 length equals 14 residues. CDR3 region: CASSTGQGLDEQFF. The CDR3 DNA reads as TGTGCCAGCAGTACGGGACAGGGCTTAGATGAGCAGTTCTTC.

A few counts support this clone. The chain carries TRBV27 and TRBJ1-5; D gene uncertain. The CDR3 is 15 amino acids. Germline V lookup: CDR1 MNHEY, CDR2 SMNVEV (reference sequence). The germline V and J ends were trimmed by 6 bases and 1 base, with 13 bases remaining between them. CDR3 DNA sequence: TGTGCCAGCAGCCTGAGACTCACCAGCAATCAGCCCCAGCATTTT. It yields the protein CASSLRLTSNQPQHF.

This chain links TRBV5-4 with TRBJ2-7, with D hard to call. Trimming took 4 bases from V and 7 from J, leaving 9 bases between them. This CDR3 comprises 11 residues. Germline values: CDR1 SGHNT, CDR2 YYREEE (reference sequence). CDR3: CASSAAGEQYF. Here the CDR3 DNA reads TGTGCCAGCAGCGCGGCAGGAGAGCAGTACTTC.

This sequence joins TRBV7-8 and TRBJ2-3, with 14 bases matching TRBD2. The CDR3 consists of 18 residues. The ends lost 5 bases at V and 2 bases at J; junction bases unmatched: 9. Germline values: CDR1 SGHVS, CDR2 FQNEAQ. CDR3 nucleotides: TGTGCCAGCAGCCTGGGGACTAGCGGGAGTTTGAACACAGATACGCAGTATTTT. Translation: CASSLGTSGSLNTDTQYF.

CDR3: CASSARDVNTEAFF. The CDR3 nucleotides read TGTGCCAGCAGCGCCCGGGATGTGAACACTGAAGCTTTCTTT. This sequence joins TRBV9 and TRBJ1-1; D uncertain. The CDR3 runs to 14 residues. Between the trimmed V and J ends, which lost 3 bases and 0 bases, there was a span of 9 bases. Germline CDR1 is SGDLS and CDR2 is YYNGEE.

The chain combines TRBV6-6 with TRBJ2-2; D may be TRBD1 (5 bases). V lost 2 bases and J lost 10, with 8 bases in between. The CDR3 has 12 amino acids. Germline V lookup: CDR1 MNHNY, CDR2 SVGAGI (reference sequence). CDR3 bases: TGTGCCAGCAGTTACCTGACAGTGGAGCTGTTTTTT. This codes for CASSYLTVELFF.

The chain joins TRBV5-5 to TRBJ2-7; TRBD2 agrees at 10 bases. Trimming removed 5 bases from V and 11 bases from J; junction bases left unmatched: 16. The CDR3 is 15 residues long. Germline-derived CDR1 and CDR2 are SGHKS and YYEKEE (reference sequence). CDR3 region: CASSTIAGGMPWEYF. In DNA, the CDR3 is TGTGCCAGCAGTACCATAGCGGGAGGAATGCCGTGGGAGTACTTC.

V gene TRBV19 combines with J gene TRBJ2-2; D may be TRBD2 (6 bases). This CDR3 spans 14 amino acids. The V gene lost 7 bases and the J gene lost 5 bases, with 14 bases spanning the gap. The germline V gene encodes CDR1 LNHDA and CDR2 SQIVND (reference sequence). The CDR3 loop reads CASMWEAGTGELFF. The CDR3 DNA sequence: TGTGCCAGTATGTGGGAGGCTGGAACCGGGGAGCTGTTTTTT.

This clone was observed a few times. The rearrangement links TRBV27 to TRBJ1-1; D not resolved. Trimming pared 2 bases from V and 0 bases from J, leaving 7 bases between. This CDR3 has 14 amino acids. Germline V CDR1 and CDR2: MNHEY, SMNVEV (reference sequence). The CDR3 nucleotides are TGTGCCAGCAGTTTACGAGACATGAACACTGAAGCTTTCTTT. Protein sequence: CASSLRDMNTEAFF.